This T cell receptor beta chain comes out of a study of CD8+ T cells in alopecia areata. After isolation, RNA underwent reverse transcription to generate cDNA as the sequencing template. Only in-frame clones appear in the TCRdb table, and some are missing; sequencing was by immunoSEQ multiplex PCR. Counted here are 150,000 to 200,000 clones, roughly 60% occurring once; the ten biggest clones make up approximately 0.93%. Regarding treatment: oral pan-JAK inhibitor, 5-10 mg twice daily. The trim removed 5 bases at V and 6 bases at J, leaving 9 bases unmatched. The CDR3 has 15 amino acids. CDR1 is SGHDT, CDR2 YYEEEE, per germline.

This receptor was identified in a human donor with alopecia areata. The rearrangement links TRBV5-6 to TRBJ2-3; 10 bases align to TRBD1. The specimen was CD4+ T cells sorted from blood, collected at week 24, from a patient treated with tofacitinib. DNA for the CDR3: TGTGCCAGCAGTTCCGGGACAGGGGTTAGGGATACGCAGTATTTT. This codes for CASSSGTGVRDTQYF. The full variable domain, with the rest looked up from reference TRBV5-6 and TRBJ2-3, is DAGVTQSPTHLIKTRGQQVTLRCSPKSGHDTVSWYQQALGQGPQFIFQYYEEEERQRGNFPDRFSGHQFPNYSSELNVNALLLGDSALYLCASSSGTGVRDTQYFGPGTRLTVL.